Reported below is one T cell receptor beta chain. What this receptor recognizes is not known. No base quality values were provided; no much bigger clone lies one nucleotide off. Using the deep immunoSEQ assay, TCR CDR3 regions were amplified from genomic DNA by multiplex PCR. For each cell subset, the extracted genomic DNA was distributed evenly across all wells of several immunoSEQ 96-well plates, and each plate served as one replicate. For sorted subsets, 200 ng of genomic DNA, equivalent to 30,000 or so T cell genomes, went into each replicate PCR. Purified libraries were measured with a Qubit 3.0 fluorometer, size-checked on a Bioanalyzer 2100, and measured again with the KAPA Library Quantification kit. Every immunoSEQ 96-well plate was sequenced on a dedicated single-read 150-cycle Illumina NextSeq 550 flow cell. Concerning the study's data processing: Because only junctional sequences without quality scores were contained in the immunoSEQ output, filtering matching that applied to full-length reads could not be performed. To assign V/J genes and CDR3, sequences were annotated using PyIR, a Python wrapper for IgBLAST v1.9, with IMGT germline references. Reads were filtered out if the reads had weak V/J assignments (E-value above 1e-6), no CDR3, stop codons, out-of-frame junctions, or ambiguous translated residues. V3J clonotypes were defined by identical inferred V gene, J gene, and CDR3 amino acid sequence. To compute the percentage overlap between repertoires, the number of shared unique clonotypes was divided by the size of the smaller repertoire. Repertoire richness was assessed with RTK rarefaction, the Chao1 estimator, and Recon v2.1 estimates of unobserved clonotypes. Generation probabilities for all TCRbeta clonotypes obtained by the gDNA method from a handful of donors were computed using OLGA. TCRdb retrieved this table from immuneACCESS and kept in-frame rearrangements only. Not all clones are present; in checked studies, unresolved V genes account for under half, and no reason is known for the remainder. Clone size and V and J calls were adopted from that table, with D and trimming inferred from the DNA. Here the sample has more than 900,000 clones; 78% occur a single time. 0.6% to 0.75% of the sample goes to the ten largest clones.

In the germline V gene, CDR1 corresponds to SGHRS and CDR2 to YFSETQ. Counted from cysteine to phenylalanine, this CDR3 has 16 amino acids. Solely the CDR3 DNA is kept, with 48 bases framed from the first base. V lost 3 bases and J lost 0 bases, and the count of bases not matched to a germline gene is 8. Healthy HIV-negative adults with no recently reported acute infections or vaccinations were included as donors. Every donor was a Caucasian adult living in Nashville, Tennessee, USA. CD4+ T cells were enriched by magnetic negative selection; naive cells were then positively selected on CD45RA, and the negative fraction formed the memory subset. Blood was collected by leukapheresis, and PBMCs were isolated by Ficoll-Histopaque density gradient centrifugation and then cryopreserved in liquid nitrogen vapor phase. Purity and quantity of every magnetically sorted T cell population were checked by analytical flow cytometry. Genomic DNA was isolated from every sorted fraction and measured by UV absorbance on a Nanodrop 2000c.

The sample belongs to a study of shared clonotypes between healthy human individuals (dated by TCRdb to about 2020). Looking at the study overall: The cohort comprised two women and a few men aged 18 to 49 years. For each donor, CD4 naive and CD4 memory were each given three plates, CD8 naive was given two plates, and CD8 memory was given one plate. To estimate repertoire size and how much clonotypes are shared between individuals, the study performed deep sequencing of blood TCR repertoires from roughly five healthy adults. To increase sequencing depth and limit assay-specific biases, TCR repertoire library preparation and sequencing were carried out by different laboratories using diverse techniques. Each donor's leukapheresis produced roughly between roughly 0.94 and 9.5 billion PBMCs. On the study overall, not on this receptor specifically: Higher generation probabilities were observed for clonotypes shared by all four sorted-subset donors than for non-shared clonotypes. Based on pairwise subsampling, the degree of clonotype sharing among donors was expected to be affected by sequencing depth. Sampling was restricted to blood, and TCR repertoires in tissues likely differ from the TCR repertoires found in blood. Naive subsets generally had larger estimated clonotype richness than memory subsets did. Incomplete sequencing was indicated by rarefaction of sorted-subset datasets, despite the large sequencing depth. Because the study included only a small number of donors, the genetic and exposure-history diversity represented was limited. Approximately 5% of naive CD4, 3.5% of naive CD8, 2.3% of memory CD4, and about 0.4% of memory CD8 clonotypes were shared across four donors.

This sequence originates from a young man in good health. Some clones in this sample may be carry-over from other donors' samples. The sequence is built from TRBV5-1 and TRBJ1-1; TRBD1 fits 7 bases in the junction. The sequenced sample was memory CD4+ T cells from PBMCs. The label giving this sample's cell subset or site can be read as: CD45RA-negative fraction. Read as DNA, the sequence is TGCGCCAGCAGCTCGCCGACAGGGAGGTTGAACACTGAAGCTTTCTTT. The resulting protein is CASSSPTGRLNTEAFF.